This record concerns one T cell receptor beta chain sequence. What it recognizes is unknown. TCRdb reprocessed the 5' RACE reads and reports one entry per CDR3 protein, with no DNA. This listing includes under 350,000 distinct CDR3 sequences. These data originate in a study of monozygotic twins with inflammatory bowel disease. Germline assignment: CDR1 SGHTA and CDR2 FQGNSA. The CDR3 runs 17 residues. T cells were not sorted, and total RNA was isolated straight from whole blood. The study's findings and limits: Patient-to-patient differences in immunosuppressive treatment may have added variability to the repertoires. Data gave no support to a single strong signal or clonotype associated with IBD. T cell subtypes were not distinguishable in this analysis.

This rearrangement joins TRBV7-2 to TRBJ1-3; the TCRdb D gene call, TRBD1, has no DNA to confirm it. The sequence was obtained from a human donor with ulcerative colitis or Crohn's disease, or a healthy co-twin of an affected twin (not recorded which). The material sequenced was blood. This chain's CDR3 is CASSKPPGPGSGNTIYF.